This TCR beta chain was recovered during a study of blood T cell repertoires in COVID-19. As for the study in general: The study drew acute and convalescent COVID-19 samples from the United States, Italy and Spain. T cells, B-cell-depleted T cells, or PBMCs provided the cDNA or gDNA that served as material.

Here immunoSEQ multiplex PCR was the method, and the copy in TCRdb shows in-frame clones only, minus some. Here the sample spans 450,000 to 600,000 clones, around 87% being singletons. The V and J ends lost 0 bases and 1 base, in that order; junction bases with no gene match: 4. The CDR3 totals 17 residues. Germline values: CDR1 SGHRS, CDR2 YFSETQ. Recruits, aged roughly 18 to 95 years, lived in roughly 22 US areas. What the recovered Cohort 3 donors had was two negative PCRs, clearance, or symptom resolution. The chain links TRBV5-1 to TRBJ2-2, with TRBD2 matching over 9 bases. Input material: PBMCs or T cells enriched from blood (not recorded which). The TCR was taken from a woman in her late teens or twenties who had recovered from COVID-19. Here the CDR3 DNA reads TGCGCCAGCAGCTTGGTGCTAGCGGGATTGAACACCGGGGAGCTGTTTTTT. Its protein product is CASSLVLAGLNTGELFF.